The 2 T cell receptor beta chains below come from one sample, sequenced in a study of control samples from healthy donors and cancer patients. TCRdb keeps only in-frame clones here, not all; method: immunoSEQ multiplex PCR. The data show about 44,000 clones, 70% seen once. Material: formalin-fixed, paraffin-embedded tissue. These receptors were taken from a male donor with melanoma.

The chain couples TRBV6-6 to TRBJ2-2; TRBD2 matches 10 bases. V lost 6 bases to trimming and J lost 1 base; unmatched junction nucleotides: 2. The CDR3 extends over 15 amino acids. CDR1 is MNHNY and CDR2 is SVGAGI in the germline V gene (reference sequence). CDR3 DNA sequence: TGTGCCAGCAGGGCTAGCGGGAGGAACACCGGGGAGCTGTTTTTT. Encoded protein: CASRASGRNTGELFF.

The chain links TRBV2 to TRBJ2-1; D is uncertain. V was clipped by 5 bases and J by 5 bases, with 7 bases between them. The germline V gene has CDR1 SNHLY and CDR2 FYNNEI. The CDR3 runs to 12 residues. The CDR3 coding sequence is TGTGCCAGCAGTACCTACAACAATGAGCAGTTCTTC. Protein: CASSTYNNEQFF.